One sample yielded the 20 T cell receptor beta chains listed below, sequenced in a study of blood T cell repertoires in COVID-19. Measured with immunoSEQ multiplex PCR; TCRdb has only the in-frame clones, and not every one. The data show about 140,000 clones, under 90% seen once. The sequenced sample was peripheral blood. These receptors all come from a man between 70 and 80 years old who had recovered from COVID-19.

The V and J genes are TRBV21-1 and TRBJ2-6; the table's D call of TRBD2 was not tested on the DNA. TRBV21-1 represents a pseudogene. This CDR3 is built from 17 residues. The CDR3 protein is CASSKVEGNSGANVLTF. CDR3 sequence (DNA): TGTGCCAGCAGCAAAGTCGAGGGTAACTCTGGGGCCAACGTCCTGACTTTC.

The rearrangement uses TRBV9 and TRBJ2-7; 7 nucleotides match TRBD2. V lost 3 bases and J lost 5; bases outside the gene matches: 14. This CDR3 is 16 amino acids long. Germline lookup yields CDR1 SGDLS and CDR2 YYNGEE. The CDR3 nucleotides read TGTGCCAGCAGCGCCCTTCTACGGGGGGATTTAGACGAGCAGTACTTC. Protein sequence: CASSALLRGDLDEQYF.

J is TRBJ2-7 and V is TRBV4-1, with 8 bases matching TRBD2. Trimming took 0 bases from V and 3 from J; bases not matched to a gene: 4. Germline CDR1 MGHRA, CDR2 YSYEKL. CDR3 length: 15 residues. CDR3 loop: CASSQEREANYEQYF. The CDR3 bases are TGCGCCAGCAGCCAAGAGCGGGAGGCCAACTACGAGCAGTACTTC.

V usage is TRBV30 and J usage is TRBJ1-5; the D is unclear. Germline V gene data show CDR1 as GTSNPN and CDR2 as SVGIG (reference sequence). The V and J ends lost 4 bases and 9 bases respectively, with 19 bases between them. The CDR3 is 14 residues long. The chain's CDR3 is CAWTRRQGGGPQHF. CDR3 sequence (DNA): TGTGCCTGGACTCGGCGGCAAGGAGGTGGGCCCCAGCATTTT. Using reference TRBV30 and TRBJ1-5 for the parts outside the CDR3, the full variable domain is SQTIHQWPATLVQPVGSPLSLECTVEGTSNPNLYWYRQAAGRGLQLLFYSVGIGQISSEVPQNLSASRPQDRQFILSSKKLLLSDSGFYLCAWTRRQGGGPQHFGDGTRLSIL.

In this sample, this clone turned up once. The chain uses TRBV13 and TRBJ2-1; the D gene is possibly TRBD2 (7 bases). The CDR3 has 15 amino acids. The V and J ends lost 7 bases and 5 bases respectively, with 18 bases between them. Germline V lookup: CDR1 PRHDT, CDR2 FYEKMQ (reference sequence). The CDR3 region is CASKGGISEDNEQFF. In DNA form, the CDR3 reads TGTGCCAGCAAGGGGGGGATCAGCGAGGACAATGAGCAGTTCTTC.

The chain recombines TRBV4-3 with TRBJ2-1; 7 positions match TRBD1. The CDR3 is 18 residues long. After removal of 4 bases from V and 0 bases from J, the junction contained 12 bases not matched to a gene. Germline V gene lookup returns CDR1 LGHNA and CDR2 YSLEER. For the CDR3, the DNA is TGCGCCAGCAGCCGACGACTCCGGACAGGCAGCTCCTACAATGAGCAGTTCTTC. Its protein is CASSRRLRTGSSYNEQFF.

The rearrangement uses TRBV11-2 and TRBJ2-3, with TRBD2 matching 12 bases. CDR3 length: 19 amino acids. The germline V gene has CDR1 SGHAT and CDR2 FQNNGV. V dropped 7 bases and J dropped 0; count of bases not matched to a gene: 14. The CDR3: CASNNAGASGRGSTDTQYF. The CDR3 coding sequence is TGTGCCAGCAACAACGCAGGGGCTAGCGGGAGGGGAAGCACAGATACGCAGTATTTT.

The genes are TRBV4-3 and TRBJ2-3, with 7 bases matching TRBD2. This CDR3 is 16 amino acids long. The V and J ends lost 0 bases and 1 base, in that order; junction bases with no gene match: 4. CDR1 and CDR2 (germline): LGHNA, YSLEER. CDR3 DNA sequence: TGCGCCAGCAGCCAAGAGGCAGGGAGGGGCACAGATACGCAGTATTTT. Translation: CASSQEAGRGTDTQYF.

This clone was seen a single time. The rearrangement uses TRBV4-1 and TRBJ1-1, with D perhaps matching TRBD1 (6 bases). Germline values: CDR1 MGHRA, CDR2 YSYEKL. V gave up 6 bases and J gave up 3 bases, with 20 bases separating them. This CDR3 has 16 amino acids. The CDR3 DNA reads TGCGCCAGCAGAAAGCGTCCAGGGGATTTGTACACTGAAGCTTTCTTT. Translating it yields CASRKRPGDLYTEAFF.

This sequence joins TRBV7-6 and TRBJ2-1, with TRBD2 identical over 8 bases. The V and J ends lost 1 base and 10 bases, in that order; junction bases with no gene match: 9. The CDR3 consists of 15 residues. CDR1 is SGHVS and CDR2 is FNYEAQ in the germline V gene. CDR3 region: CASSLVPGGPGEQFF. Here the CDR3 DNA reads TGTGCCAGCAGCTTAGTGCCGGGAGGGCCCGGAGAGCAGTTCTTC.

The CDR3 DNA follows: TGCGCCAGCAGCTTCGGACAGGAGAGGAACACCATATATTTT. Translating it yields CASSFGQERNTIYF. The chain combines TRBV5-1 with TRBJ1-3; 7 nucleotides match TRBD1. Unmatched junction bases numbered 6, after V lost 2 bases and J lost 7 bases. The CDR3 extends over 14 amino acids. In germline, CDR1 is SGHRS, CDR2 YFSETQ. Combining the CDR3 with reference TRBV5-1 and TRBJ1-3 gives the whole variable domain KAGVTQTPRYLIKTRGQQVTLSCSPISGHRSVSWYQQTPGQGLQFLFEYFSETQRNKGNFPGRFSGRQFSNSRSEMNVSTLELGDSALYLCASSFGQERNTIYFGEGSWLTVV.

The chain is built from TRBV5-1 and TRBJ2-1, with 7 bases fitting TRBD1. CDR3 length: 13 amino acids. The V gene's germline CDR1 is SGHRS and CDR2 YFSETQ. Unmatched junction bases numbered 2, after V lost 2 bases and J lost 6 bases. The CDR3: CASSFRTGNEQFF. The CDR3 DNA reads as TGCGCCAGCAGCTTCCGGACAGGCAATGAGCAGTTCTTC.

This sequence joins TRBV3-1 (or the pseudogene TRBV3-2) and TRBJ1-1; D is unresolved. Trimming removed 3 bases at V and 1 base at J, with 12 bases between. The length of the CDR3 is 15 residues. Per the germline V gene, CDR1 is LGHDT and CDR2 is YNNKEL (reference sequence). The CDR3 DNA is TGTGCCAGCAGCCACAGTGACACAGCGAACACTGAAGCTTTCTTT. Residues: CASSHSDTANTEAFF.

This rearrangement joins TRBV7-9 to TRBJ2-5; 9 bases match TRBD2. This CDR3 has 15 amino acids. Germline values: CDR1 SEHNR, CDR2 FQNEAQ (reference sequence). V was pared by 4 bases and J by 4 bases, with 7 bases of the junction left unmatched. The CDR3 sequence is CASSSRTSEPETQYF. The CDR3, as DNA: TGTGCCAGCAGCTCCCGGACTAGCGAACCAGAGACCCAGTACTTC.

This chain uses TRBV3-1 (or the pseudogene TRBV3-2) with TRBJ2-3; possibly TRBD2 for D (5 bases). The ends were cut back, 4 bases at V and 0 bases at J, with 11 bases in the middle. Germline V gene lookup returns CDR1 LGHDT and CDR2 YNNKEL (reference sequence). This CDR3 comprises 15 residues. CDR3 protein: CASSPLADSTDTQYF. The CDR3 DNA sequence: TGTGCCAGCAGCCCCCTAGCCGACAGCACAGATACGCAGTATTTT.

On this clone: This sample also contains other DNA sequences that code for the same CDR3. The chain employs TRBV18 and TRBJ2-1; perhaps TRBD2 as D (6 bases). The CDR3 runs to 15 residues. CDR1 and CDR2 (germline): KGHSH, LQKENI. Trimming removed 2 bases at V and 2 bases at J, with 10 bases between. The CDR3 nucleotides read TGTGCCAGCTCACCAAGGTTAGCGGCCTACAATGAGCAGTTCTTC. Translated, it gives CASSPRLAAYNEQFF.

This clone was found a few times. The chain couples TRBV7-2 to TRBJ1-2; 9 bases match TRBD1. The germline V gene has CDR1 SGHTA and CDR2 FQGNSA. J was trimmed by 2 bases and V by 2 bases; bases with no gene match: 3. This CDR3 is built from 15 residues. CDR3 region: CASSLHTGGNYGYTF. The CDR3 DNA sequence: TGTGCCAGCAGCTTACACACAGGGGGCAACTATGGCTACACCTTC.

The chain recombines TRBV28 with TRBJ2-2; maybe TRBD2 (5 bases). The CDR3 has 21 amino acids. Germline lookup yields CDR1 MDHEN and CDR2 SYDVKM. V was shortened by 5 bases and J by 1 base, with 29 bases between the two germline ends. In DNA form, the CDR3 reads TGTGCCAGCAGTATACTCTTGTATAGTTTGAGGGCATCCGGGAACACCGGGGAGCTGTTTTTT. It is translated as CASSILLYSLRASGNTGELFF.

This rearrangement joins TRBV7-9 to TRBJ2-7, with 11 bases that match TRBD2. The J segment lost 5 bases and the V segment lost 3 bases, leaving 6 bases of the junction unmatched. The CDR3 length is 15 residues. Per germline, CDR1 SEHNR and CDR2 FQNEAQ (reference sequence). The CDR3 nucleotides read TGTGCCAGCAGCTTGACTAGCGGGAATTTGAACGAGCAGTACTTC. It is translated as CASSLTSGNLNEQYF.

This clone was counted a single time. V gene TRBV5-1 combines with J gene TRBJ2-2; unclear D gene. Between the trimmed V and J ends, which lost 3 bases and 4 bases, there was a span of 10 bases. Germline lookup yields CDR1 SGHRS and CDR2 YFSETQ. This CDR3 is built from 14 residues. The chain's CDR3 is CASSYNYPTGELFF. The CDR3 DNA follows: TGCGCCAGCAGCTATAACTATCCCACCGGGGAGCTGTTTTTT.